This T cell receptor (beta chain) comes out of a study of blood T cell repertoires in COVID-19. For the study at large: Acute-phase and convalescent COVID-19 samples originated in the United States, Italy and Spain. T cells, B-cell-depleted T cells, or PBMCs supplied cDNA or gDNA.

Authors' methods: Amplification of reference gene primers was used by the study to estimate nucleated cell counts. The method was immunoSEQ multiplex PCR; TCRdb's version includes in-frame clones alone and lacks a portion of them. The D gene and trimming were derived from the DNA, and the V and J assignments and clone size from that table. The data contain some 520,000 clones, nearly 90% of them singletons. Germline V lookup: CDR1 SGHRS, CDR2 YFSETQ. This CDR3 region has 16 residues. The J segment lost 3 bases and the V segment lost 4 bases, leaving 11 bases of the junction unmatched. J is TRBJ1-1 and V is TRBV5-1, with 8 positions matching TRBD1. Sequencing was carried out using peripheral blood. This TCR came from a young man with COVID-19, enrolled during active disease. DNA of the CDR3: TGCGCCAGCAGCAGCTCCATAACAGGGGGTGACACTGAAGCTTTCTTT. Its protein is CASSSSITGGDTEAFF.